These 23 T cell receptor beta chains share one sample of origin, sequenced in a study of blood T cell repertoires in COVID-19. Assay: immunoSEQ multiplex PCR; the TCRdb copy retains only in-frame clones and omits some. Of 250,000 to 400,000 clones listed, approximately 81% are singletons. The sequenced sample consisted of PBMCs or T cells enriched from blood (not recorded which). Every receptor here comes from a woman aged 25 to 39 who had been exposed to COVID-19.

The CDR3 region is CASSQYGSQETQYF. CDR3 DNA: TGCGCCAGCAGCCAATACGGGTCCCAAGAGACCCAGTACTTC. The rearrangement links TRBV4-3 to TRBJ2-5; D is ambiguous. The germline V and J ends were trimmed by 2 bases and 1 base, with 8 bases remaining between them. The CDR3 sequence is 14 residues long. Germline values: CDR1 LGHNA, CDR2 YSLEER.

The chain has TRBV19 and TRBJ2-2; possibly TRBD2 for D (5 bases). Per germline, CDR1 LNHDA and CDR2 SQIVND (reference sequence). CDR3 length equals 15 residues. Deletions cut 3 bases from V and 8 bases from J, with 16 bases between. DNA for the CDR3: TGTGCCAGTAGTATCGCCGGACTTACTGTGGGGGAGCTGTTTTTT. Protein sequence: CASSIAGLTVGELFF.

The table lists this clone with a count of one. V usage is TRBV5-1 and J usage is TRBJ2-7, with a tentative D call TRBD2 (6 bases). The CDR3 spans 15 residues. CDR1 is SGHRS and CDR2 is YFSETQ in the germline V gene. V dropped 0 bases and J dropped 2 bases, with 12 bases sitting between them. CDR3 in amino acids: CASSLDGSGTYEQYF. The CDR3 DNA follows: TGCGCCAGCAGCTTGGATGGTAGCGGAACCTACGAGCAGTACTTC.

J is TRBJ1-2 and V is TRBV18; 7 bases are a match to TRBD1. From germline, CDR1 is KGHSH and CDR2 LQKENI. This CDR3 spans 13 amino acids. V gave up 3 bases and J gave up 8 bases; unmatched junction bases: 6. CDR3 coding DNA: TGTGCCAGCTCACCGGACAGGCTTGAAGGCTACACCTTC. As protein: CASSPDRLEGYTF. The whole variable domain, remainder taken from reference TRBV18 and TRBJ1-2, is NAGVMQNPRHLVRRRGQEARLRCSPMKGHSHVYWYRQLPEEGLKFMVYLQKENIIDESGMPKERFSAEFPKEGPSILRIQQVVRGDSAAYFCASSPDRLEGYTFGSGTRLTVV.

On this clone itself: The sample holds other DNA sequences that translate to the same CDR3. The chain is built from TRBV28 and TRBJ2-5; 8 nucleotides line up with TRBD2. CDR1 MDHEN and CDR2 SYDVKM come from the germline V gene. CDR3 length: 14 amino acids. V was pared by 3 bases and J by 4 bases, with 4 bases of the junction left unmatched. This chain's CDR3 is CASSFRGGGETQYF. The CDR3, as DNA: TGTGCCAGCAGTTTCCGGGGGGGCGGAGAGACCCAGTACTTC.

The count of this clone is one. This chain uses TRBV28 with TRBJ1-5; TRBD1 aligns across 10 bases. The CDR3 extends over 16 amino acids. Germline V lookup: CDR1 MDHEN, CDR2 SYDVKM. The trim removed 2 bases at V and 6 bases at J, leaving 7 bases unmatched. This chain's CDR3 is CASSLLRQGAIQPQHF. The CDR3 region has the DNA TGTGCCAGCAGTTTACTTAGACAGGGGGCAATTCAGCCCCAGCATTTT.

The V call is TRBV5-1, the J call TRBJ1-1, with a tentative D call TRBD1 (6 bases). The ends were cut back, 5 bases at V and 5 bases at J, with 19 bases in the middle. Germline CDR1 SGHRS, CDR2 YFSETQ. The CDR3 sequence is 15 residues long. In DNA, the CDR3 is TGCGCCAGCAGGGTCCTAGGCAGGGGTAGAACTGAAGCTTTCTTT. Protein: CASRVLGRGRTEAFF.

The V gene is TRBV5-1, the J gene TRBJ1-1; no clear D gene. This CDR3 region has 12 residues. Trimming stripped 5 bases from V and 7 bases from J, with 12 bases between. The germline CDR1 and CDR2 sequences are SGHRS and YFSETQ. The CDR3 is CASRHGLNEAFF. The DNA for the CDR3 is TGCGCCAGCAGACATGGGCTAAATGAAGCTTTCTTT.

CDR3: CASTPGVWDTEAFF. CDR3 in DNA: TGTGCCAGCACCCCGGGGGTCTGGGACACTGAAGCTTTCTTT. The chain links TRBV6-4 to TRBJ1-1, with D maybe TRBD1 (5 bases). The CDR3 contains 14 residues. The V and J ends lost 7 bases and 3 bases respectively, with 15 bases between them. The germline V gene has CDR1 MRHNA and CDR2 SNTAGT.

The chain has TRBV30 and TRBJ1-1; D is undetermined. The CDR3 is 13 residues long. Trimming took off 0 bases at V and 1 base at J, with 6 bases between the two ends. Germline V CDR1 and CDR2: GTSNPN, SVGIG (reference sequence). CDR3 sequence reads: CAWSVLKNTEAFF. CDR3 sequence (DNA): TGTGCCTGGAGTGTACTAAAGAACACTGAAGCTTTCTTT. Looking up the rest from reference TRBV30 and TRBJ1-1 gives the full variable domain: SQTIHQWPATLVQPVGSPLSLECTVEGTSNPNLYWYRQAAGRGLQLLFYSVGIGQISSEVPQNLSASRPQDRQFILSSKKLLLSDSGFYLCAWSVLKNTEAFFGQGTRLTVV.

The chain recombines TRBV2 with TRBJ1-5; D is unresolved. Germline loops: CDR1 SNHLY, CDR2 FYNNEI. The V end was cut by 4 bases, the J end by 1 base, with 11 bases between. This CDR3 spans 15 amino acids. The DNA of the CDR3 is TGTGCCAGCAGTGGCGTCGCGGGCAGCAATCAGCCCCAGCATTTT. It translates to CASSGVAGSNQPQHF.

The chain is built from TRBV6-1 and TRBJ1-3; D remains ambiguous. V gave up 2 bases and J gave up 0 bases, with 8 bases separating them. Germline lookup yields CDR1 MNHNS and CDR2 SASEGT. This CDR3 contains 15 residues. CDR3 amino acids: CASSETPYSGNTIYF. DNA for the CDR3: TGTGCCAGCAGTGAAACACCTTACTCTGGAAACACCATATATTTT.

The V call is TRBV18, the J call TRBJ1-1; 8 nucleotides agree with TRBD1. This CDR3 is built from 13 residues. The germline CDR1 and CDR2 sequences are KGHSH and LQKENI. The V and J ends lost 7 bases and 5 bases, in that order; junction bases with no gene match: 6. This CDR3 is CASYTGGLTEAFF. The CDR3 DNA is TGTGCCAGCTACACAGGGGGATTGACTGAAGCTTTCTTT.

The CDR3 is CASSPTISGSSYEQYF. CDR3 DNA sequence: TGTGCCAGCAGCCCAACGATTAGCGGGAGTTCGTACGAGCAGTACTTC. V and J are TRBV7-9 and TRBJ2-7, with 9 bases fitting TRBD2. The CDR3 runs 16 residues. Per germline, CDR1 SEHNR and CDR2 FQNEAQ (reference sequence). V lost 5 bases to trimming and J lost 4 bases; unmatched junction nucleotides: 12. The entire variable domain, with the rest obtained from reference TRBV7-9 and TRBJ2-7, is as follows: DTGVSQNPRHKITKRGQNVTFRCDPISEHNRLYWYRQTLGQGPEFLTYFQNEAQLEKSRLLSDRFSAERPKGSFSTLEIQRTEQGDSAMYLCASSPTISGSSYEQYFGPGTRLTVT.

The chain uses TRBV11-2 and TRBJ2-1; 10 bases line up with TRBD2. From germline, CDR1 is SGHAT and CDR2 FQNNGV. CDR3 length: 15 amino acids. V shed 5 bases and J 3 bases; nucleotides not matched to a gene: 4. For the CDR3, the DNA is TGTGCCAGCAGCCCGTTAGCGGGGGGCTACAATGAGCAGTTCTTC. It translates to CASSPLAGGYNEQFF.

The rearrangement links TRBV28 to TRBJ1-2; possibly TRBD1 for D (5 bases). The CDR3 runs 15 residues. Trimming removed 5 bases from V and 4 bases from J, with 17 bases in between. Looked up from germline, CDR1 is MDHEN and CDR2 is SYDVKM. CDR3 nucleotides: TGTGCCAGCAGTCCCTCCACCAGGGTTTCCTATGGCTACACCTTC. It translates to CASSPSTRVSYGYTF.

This clone rates as medium-sized (0.01 to 0.1%). The genes are TRBV5-6 and TRBJ1-2; D remains unclear. This CDR3 region has 13 residues. V was clipped by 1 base and J by 8 bases, with 12 bases between them. From germline, CDR1 is SGHDT and CDR2 YYEEEE. The CDR3 DNA follows: TGTGCCAGCAGCTTGTATGGGCTTGGCGGCTACACCTTC. It specifies CASSLYGLGGYTF.

This chain uses TRBV7-2 with TRBJ2-1; TRBD1 aligns across 8 bases. V was clipped by 7 bases and J by 2 bases; unmatched bases: 7. The germline V gene has CDR1 SGHTA and CDR2 FQGNSA. CDR3 length equals 15 residues. Written as DNA, the CDR3 is TGTGCCAGCACCCCGGCAGGGGGCGCCTACAATGAGCAGTTCTTC. It specifies CASTPAGGAYNEQFF.

The chain links TRBV4-2 to TRBJ1-1, with 7 bases lining up with TRBD1. Looked up from germline, CDR1 is LGHNA and CDR2 is YNFKEQ. The CDR3 covers 14 residues. V dropped 4 bases and J dropped 2; count of bases not matched to a gene: 4. The CDR3 protein is CASSPGQPNTEAFF. The CDR3 bases are TGTGCCAGCAGCCCGGGACAGCCCAACACTGAAGCTTTCTTT.

The chain employs TRBV5-1 and TRBJ2-2; D uncertain. The germline CDR1 and CDR2 sequences are SGHRS and YFSETQ. This CDR3 region has 12 residues. With 4 bases removed from V and 3 bases from J, the gap between germline ends came to 4 bases. The chain's CDR3 is CASSPDTGELFF. DNA of the CDR3: TGCGCCAGCAGCCCAGACACCGGGGAGCTGTTTTTT.

This chain uses TRBV2 with TRBJ2-7; D is ambiguous. The CDR3 is made up of 12 amino acids. Germline loops: CDR1 SNHLY, CDR2 FYNNEI. V lost 7 bases and J lost 3, with 10 bases in between. In nucleotides, the CDR3 is TGTGCCAGCACGGCGGAGCACTACGAGCAGTACTTC. This encodes CASTAEHYEQYF.

The CDR3 region has the DNA TGTGCCAGCAGCTGGGGACAGGGGAAGAACGAGCAGTACTTC. Translated, it gives CASSWGQGKNEQYF. The chain employs TRBV7-9 and TRBJ2-7; TRBD1 agrees at 10 bases. With V trimmed by 4 bases and J by 5 bases, 5 bases remained unmatched. Germline V gene data show CDR1 as SEHNR and CDR2 as FQNEAQ (reference sequence). The CDR3 extends over 14 amino acids. Full variable domain (outside the CDR3, taken from reference TRBV7-9 and TRBJ2-7): DTGVSQNPRHKITKRGQNVTFRCDPISEHNRLYWYRQTLGQGPEFLTYFQNEAQLEKSRLLSDRFSAERPKGSFSTLEIQRTEQGDSAMYLCASSWGQGKNEQYFGPGTRLTVT.

The chain combines TRBV2 with TRBJ1-2; tentative D call: TRBD1 (5 bases). The V end was cut by 4 bases, the J end by 4 bases, with 7 bases between. Germline V gives CDR1 SNHLY, CDR2 FYNNEI. This CDR3 contains 12 residues. In nucleotides, the CDR3 is TGTGCCAGCAGTGGACAGTTCTATGGCTACACCTTC. This gives the protein CASSGQFYGYTF.